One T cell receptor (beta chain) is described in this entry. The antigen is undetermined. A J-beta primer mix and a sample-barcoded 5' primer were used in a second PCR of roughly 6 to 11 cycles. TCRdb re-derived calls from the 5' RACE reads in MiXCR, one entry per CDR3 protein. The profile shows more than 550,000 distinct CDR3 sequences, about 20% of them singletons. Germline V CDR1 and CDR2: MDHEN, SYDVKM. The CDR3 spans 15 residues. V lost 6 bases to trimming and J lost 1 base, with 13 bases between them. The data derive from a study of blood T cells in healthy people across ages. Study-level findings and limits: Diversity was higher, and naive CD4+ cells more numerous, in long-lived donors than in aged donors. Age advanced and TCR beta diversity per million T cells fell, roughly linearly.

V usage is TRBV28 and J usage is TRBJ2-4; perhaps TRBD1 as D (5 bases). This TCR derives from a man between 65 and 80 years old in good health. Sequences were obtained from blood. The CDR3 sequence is CASRNTGLAKNIQYF. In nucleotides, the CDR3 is TGTGCCAGCAGGAACACAGGCCTCGCCAAAAACATTCAGTACTTC.